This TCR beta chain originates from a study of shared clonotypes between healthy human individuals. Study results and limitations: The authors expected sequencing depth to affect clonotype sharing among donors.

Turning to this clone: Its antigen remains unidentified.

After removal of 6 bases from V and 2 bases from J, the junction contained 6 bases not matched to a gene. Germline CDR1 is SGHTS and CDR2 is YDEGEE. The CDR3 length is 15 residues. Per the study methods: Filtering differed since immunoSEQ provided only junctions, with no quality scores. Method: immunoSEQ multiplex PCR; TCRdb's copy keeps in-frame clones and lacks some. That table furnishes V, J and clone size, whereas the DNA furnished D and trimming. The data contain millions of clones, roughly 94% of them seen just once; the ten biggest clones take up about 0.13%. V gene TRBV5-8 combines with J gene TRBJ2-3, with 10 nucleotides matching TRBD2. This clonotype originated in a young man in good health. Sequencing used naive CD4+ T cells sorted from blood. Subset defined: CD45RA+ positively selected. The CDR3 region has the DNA TGTGCCAGCATCTCCCTAGCGGGAGTCACAGATACGCAGTATTTT. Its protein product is CASISLAGVTDTQYF.